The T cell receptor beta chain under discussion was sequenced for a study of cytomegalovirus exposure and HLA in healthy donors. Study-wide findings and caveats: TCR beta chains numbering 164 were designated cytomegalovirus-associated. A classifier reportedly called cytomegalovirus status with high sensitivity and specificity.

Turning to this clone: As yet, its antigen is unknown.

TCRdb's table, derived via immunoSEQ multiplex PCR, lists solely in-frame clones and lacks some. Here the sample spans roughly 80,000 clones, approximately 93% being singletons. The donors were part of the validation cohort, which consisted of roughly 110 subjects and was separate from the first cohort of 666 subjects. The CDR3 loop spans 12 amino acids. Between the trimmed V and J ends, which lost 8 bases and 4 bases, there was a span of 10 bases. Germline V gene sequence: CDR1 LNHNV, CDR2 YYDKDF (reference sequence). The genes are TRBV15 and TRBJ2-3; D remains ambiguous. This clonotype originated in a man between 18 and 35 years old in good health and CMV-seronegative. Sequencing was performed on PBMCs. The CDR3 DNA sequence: TGTGCCACCTCTCTAAGTGCAGATACGCAGTATTTT. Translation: CATSLSADTQYF.